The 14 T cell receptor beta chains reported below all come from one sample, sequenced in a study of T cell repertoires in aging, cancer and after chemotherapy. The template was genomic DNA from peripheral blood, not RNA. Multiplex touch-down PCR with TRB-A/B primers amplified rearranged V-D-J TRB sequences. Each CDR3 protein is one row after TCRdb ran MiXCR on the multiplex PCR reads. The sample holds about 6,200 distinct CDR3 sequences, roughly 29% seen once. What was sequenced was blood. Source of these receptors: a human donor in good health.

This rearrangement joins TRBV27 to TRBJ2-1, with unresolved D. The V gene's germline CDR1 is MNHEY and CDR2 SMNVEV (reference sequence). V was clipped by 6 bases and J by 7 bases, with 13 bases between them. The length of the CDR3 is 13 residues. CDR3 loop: CASSPLGWNEQFF. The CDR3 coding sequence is TGTGCCAGCAGCCCCCTCGGGTGGAATGAGCAGTTCTTC.

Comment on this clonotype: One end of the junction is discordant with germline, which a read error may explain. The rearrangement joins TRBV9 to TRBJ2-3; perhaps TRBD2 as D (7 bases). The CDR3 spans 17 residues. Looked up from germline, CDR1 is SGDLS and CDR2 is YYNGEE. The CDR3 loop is CARSVDGGAVAADTQYF. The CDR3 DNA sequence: TGTGCCCGCAGCGTAGATGGGGGGGCCGTTGCAGCAGATACGCAGTATTTT.

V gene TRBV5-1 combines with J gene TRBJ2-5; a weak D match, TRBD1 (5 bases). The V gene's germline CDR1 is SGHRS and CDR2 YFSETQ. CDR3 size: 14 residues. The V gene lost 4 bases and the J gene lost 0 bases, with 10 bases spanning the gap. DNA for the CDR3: TGCGCCAGCAGCCCCCGGACAAACCAAGAGACCCAGTACTTC. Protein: CASSPRTNQETQYF. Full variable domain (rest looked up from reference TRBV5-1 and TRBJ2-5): KAGVTQTPRYLIKTRGQQVTLSCSPISGHRSVSWYQQTPGQGLQFLFEYFSETQRNKGNFPGRFSGRQFSNSRSEMNVSTLELGDSALYLCASSPRTNQETQYFGPGTRLLVL.

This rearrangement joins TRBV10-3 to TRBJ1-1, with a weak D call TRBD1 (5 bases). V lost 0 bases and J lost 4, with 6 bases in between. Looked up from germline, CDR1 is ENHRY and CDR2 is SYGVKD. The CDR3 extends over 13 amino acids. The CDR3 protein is CAISESTGTEAFF. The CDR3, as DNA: TGTGCCATCAGTGAGTCAACAGGCACTGAAGCTTTCTTT.

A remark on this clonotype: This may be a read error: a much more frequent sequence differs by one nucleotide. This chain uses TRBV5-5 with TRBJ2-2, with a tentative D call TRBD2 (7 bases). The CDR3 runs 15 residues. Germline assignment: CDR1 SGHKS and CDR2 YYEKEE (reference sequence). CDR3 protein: CANSLEGGQGGELFF. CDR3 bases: TGTGCCAACAGCTTGGAGGGGGGGCAAGGCGGGGAGCTGTTTTTT. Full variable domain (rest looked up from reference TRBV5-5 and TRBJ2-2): DAGVTQSPTHLIKTRGQQVTLRCSPISGHKSVSWYQQVLGQGPQFIFQYYEKEERGRGNFPDRFSARQFPNYSSELNVNALLLGDSALYLCANSLEGGQGGELFFGEGSRLTVL.

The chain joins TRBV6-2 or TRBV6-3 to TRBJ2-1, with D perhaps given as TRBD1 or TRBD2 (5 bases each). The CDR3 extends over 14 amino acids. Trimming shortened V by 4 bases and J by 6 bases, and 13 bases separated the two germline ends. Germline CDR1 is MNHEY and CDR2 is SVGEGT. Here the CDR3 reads CASSSVDGANEQFF. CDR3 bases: TGTGCCAGCAGTTCCGTCGACGGGGCCAATGAGCAGTTCTTC.

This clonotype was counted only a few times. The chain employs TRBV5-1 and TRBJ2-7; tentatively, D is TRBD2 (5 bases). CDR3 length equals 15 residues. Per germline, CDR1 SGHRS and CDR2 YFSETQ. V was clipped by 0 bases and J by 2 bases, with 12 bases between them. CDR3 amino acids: CASSLGGSQAYEQYV. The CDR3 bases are TGCGCCAGCAGCTTGGGTGGGAGCCAGGCCTACGAGCAGTACGTC.

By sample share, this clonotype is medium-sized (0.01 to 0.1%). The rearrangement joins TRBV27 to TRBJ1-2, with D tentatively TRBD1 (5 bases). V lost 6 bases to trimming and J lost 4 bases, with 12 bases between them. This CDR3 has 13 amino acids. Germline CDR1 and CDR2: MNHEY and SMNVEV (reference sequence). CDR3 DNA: TGTGCCAGCAGCTCACAGGTTTCCTATGGCTACACCTTC. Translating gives CASSSQVSYGYTF.

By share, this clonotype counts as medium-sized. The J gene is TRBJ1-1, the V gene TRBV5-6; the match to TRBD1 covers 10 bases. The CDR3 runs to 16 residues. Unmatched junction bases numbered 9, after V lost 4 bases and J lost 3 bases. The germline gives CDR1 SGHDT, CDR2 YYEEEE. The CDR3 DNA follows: TGTGCCAGCAGCCCGGGACAGGGGCGGAGGGACACTGAAGCTTTCTTT. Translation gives CASSPGQGRRDTEAFF.

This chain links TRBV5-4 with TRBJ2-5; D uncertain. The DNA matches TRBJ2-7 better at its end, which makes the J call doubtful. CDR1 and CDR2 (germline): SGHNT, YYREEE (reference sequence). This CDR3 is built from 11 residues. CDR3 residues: CASSVLDEQYF. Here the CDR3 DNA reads TGTGCCAGCAGTGTATTGGACGAGCAGTACTTC.

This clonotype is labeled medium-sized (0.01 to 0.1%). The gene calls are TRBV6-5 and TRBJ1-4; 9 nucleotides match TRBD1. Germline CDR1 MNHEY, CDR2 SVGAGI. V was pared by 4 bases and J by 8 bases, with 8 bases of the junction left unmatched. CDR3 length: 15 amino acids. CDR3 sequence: CASSSNGQGREKLFF. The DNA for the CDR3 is TGTGCCAGCAGTTCAAACGGACAGGGGCGAGAAAAACTGTTTTTT.

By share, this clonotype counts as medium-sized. This chain's CDR3 is CASSLGEGGQLRGYTF. The CDR3 DNA sequence: TGTGCCAGCAGCTTAGGGGAGGGAGGCCAACTAAGGGGCTACACCTTC. This chain links TRBV7-2 with TRBJ1-2; D is unclear. Per the germline V gene, CDR1 is SGHTA and CDR2 is FQGNSA. The CDR3 covers 16 residues. V was shortened by 1 base and J by 8 bases, with 20 bases between the two germline ends.

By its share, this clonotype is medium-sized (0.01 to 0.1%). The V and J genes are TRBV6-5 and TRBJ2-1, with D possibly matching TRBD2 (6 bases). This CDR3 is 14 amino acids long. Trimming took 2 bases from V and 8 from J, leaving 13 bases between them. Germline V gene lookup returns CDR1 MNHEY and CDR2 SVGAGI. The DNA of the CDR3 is TGTGCCAGCAGTTACAAACTCGGGGGTGATGAGCAGTTCTTC. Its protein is CASSYKLGGDEQFF.

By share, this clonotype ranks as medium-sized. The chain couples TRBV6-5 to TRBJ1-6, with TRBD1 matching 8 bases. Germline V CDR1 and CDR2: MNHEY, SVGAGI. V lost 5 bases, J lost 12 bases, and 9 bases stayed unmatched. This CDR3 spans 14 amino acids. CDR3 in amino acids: CASSTNRGGKPLHF. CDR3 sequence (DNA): TGTGCCAGCAGTACCAACAGGGGGGGGAAACCCCTCCACTTT.